The 20 T cell receptor beta chains below all came from one sample that was sequenced in a study of shared clonotypes between healthy human individuals. TCRdb's copy holds only in-frame clones and misses some; the assay was immunoSEQ multiplex PCR. The table shows roughly 1.5 million clones, with 95% to 99% occurring only once. The source material was naive CD4+ T cells sorted from blood. Subset specified: CD45RA+ positively selected. These receptors all stem from a man aged 25 to 40 in good health.

The chain employs TRBV2 and TRBJ2-1; D gene unclear. V lost 8 bases, J lost 9 bases, and 20 bases lay in between. Germline V gives CDR1 SNHLY, CDR2 FYNNEI. The length of the CDR3 is 14 residues. The CDR3 spells CASRRPLRNGEQFF. CDR3 in DNA: TGTGCCAGCCGCAGGCCGCTCCGGAACGGTGAGCAGTTCTTC.

This chain uses TRBV6-5 with TRBJ1-2; TRBD1 might be the D (5 bases). V was clipped by 7 bases and J by 4 bases, with 19 bases between them. This CDR3 is 15 amino acids long. Germline CDR1 and CDR2: MNHEY and SVGAGI. CDR3 protein: CASIRNQGSSYGYTF. The CDR3 DNA sequence: TGTGCCAGCATCAGAAATCAGGGAAGTTCCTATGGCTACACCTTC.

The V gene is TRBV2, the J gene TRBJ2-7; tentative D call: TRBD1 (5 bases). Trimming pared 4 bases from V and 6 bases from J, leaving 13 bases between. The CDR3 loop spans 13 amino acids. Germline CDR1 is SNHLY and CDR2 is FYNNEI. Here the CDR3 reads CASSVARVIEQYF. CDR3 coding DNA: TGTGCCAGCAGTGTGGCCAGGGTAATCGAGCAGTACTTC.

The genes are TRBV6-5 and TRBJ2-5; TRBD1 might be the D (7 bases). Trimming removed 7 bases from V and 5 bases from J, with 14 bases in between. The CDR3 has 13 amino acids. Looked up from germline, CDR1 is MNHEY and CDR2 is SVGAGI. CDR3 protein: CASKVQGRETQYF. CDR3 bases: TGTGCCAGCAAAGTACAGGGGAGGGAGACCCAGTACTTC.

This clone showed up just once. The chain employs TRBV19 and TRBJ2-3, with D perhaps matching TRBD2 (6 bases). Germline V gene data show CDR1 as LNHDA and CDR2 as SQIVND (reference sequence). The CDR3 spans 13 residues. V was trimmed by 5 bases and J by 4 bases, leaving 10 bases between them. The CDR3 DNA reads as TGTGCCAGTAGTGCGGGAAATTCAGATACGCAGTATTTT. Translating gives CASSAGNSDTQYF. Supplemented by reference TRBV19 and TRBJ2-3, the full variable domain reads DGGITQSPKYLFRKEGQNVTLSCEQNLNHDAMYWYRQDPGQGLRLIYYSQIVNDFQKGDIAEGYSVSREKKESFPLTVTSAQKNPTAFYLCASSAGNSDTQYFGPGTRLTVL.

J is TRBJ2-1 and V is TRBV11-2, with 11 bases fitting TRBD2. The CDR3 is made up of 17 amino acids. V was clipped by 0 bases and J by 12 bases; unmatched bases: 13. Germline CDR1 is SGHAT and CDR2 is FQNNGV. The CDR3, as DNA: TGTGCCAGCAGCTTAGATACACTAGCGGGAGTTGGGATGGGGCAGTTCTTC. Translation: CASSLDTLAGVGMGQFF.

V usage is TRBV5-1 and J usage is TRBJ2-7; 8 bases fit TRBD2. The CDR3 is 15 amino acids. After removal of 5 bases from V and 4 bases from J, the junction contained 11 bases not matched to a gene. Germline CDR1 is SGHRS and CDR2 is YFSETQ. CDR3 protein: CASRRTSPGPYEQYF. CDR3 bases: TGCGCCAGCAGAAGGACTAGCCCGGGGCCTTACGAGCAGTACTTC. The complete variable domain, with remaining parts taken from reference TRBV5-1 and TRBJ2-7, reads KAGVTQTPRYLIKTRGQQVTLSCSPISGHRSVSWYQQTPGQGLQFLFEYFSETQRNKGNFPGRFSGRQFSNSRSEMNVSTLELGDSALYLCASRRTSPGPYEQYFGPGTRLTVT.

The V gene is TRBV6-1, the J gene TRBJ2-1; TRBD2 matches 11 bases. The CDR3 extends over 15 amino acids. Trimming cost V 2 bases and J 6 bases; bases outside gene matches: 3. Per germline, CDR1 MNHNS and CDR2 SASEGT. CDR3 nucleotide sequence: TGTGCCAGCAGTGAAATAGCGGGAGGGATCAATGAGCAGTTCTTC. It codes for CASSEIAGGINEQFF.

V is TRBV9 and J is TRBJ2-3; D might be TRBD1 (5 bases). The length of the CDR3 is 17 residues. V dropped 0 bases and J dropped 0 bases, with 14 bases sitting between them. CDR1 SGDLS and CDR2 YYNGEE come from the germline V gene. DNA for the CDR3: TGTGCCAGCAGCGTAGCCCCAGACAGTCCTAGCACAGATACGCAGTATTTT. This encodes CASSVAPDSPSTDTQYF.

Regarding this clone: Other DNA sequences from this sample encode an identical CDR3 as well. This chain uses TRBV7-9 with TRBJ1-1; maybe TRBD1 (5 bases). CDR3 length equals 14 residues. With 5 bases removed from V and 1 base from J, the gap between germline ends came to 11 bases. The germline V gene encodes CDR1 SEHNR and CDR2 FQNEAQ (reference sequence). CDR3 protein: CASSPSDRNTEAFF. The CDR3 coding sequence is TGTGCCAGCAGCCCTTCCGACAGGAACACTGAAGCTTTCTTT. The variable domain in full, with the rest retrieved from reference TRBV7-9 and TRBJ1-1, is DTGVSQNPRHKITKRGQNVTFRCDPISEHNRLYWYRQTLGQGPEFLTYFQNEAQLEKSRLLSDRFSAERPKGSFSTLEIQRTEQGDSAMYLCASSPSDRNTEAFFGQGTRLTVV.

Details on this clone: Other DNA sequences in the same sample also yield this CDR3. V gene TRBV7-2 combines with J gene TRBJ2-5, with D possibly TRBD1 on 6 matching bases. V gave up 3 bases and J gave up 4 bases, with 9 bases separating them. The CDR3 length is 13 residues. Germline CDR1 SGHTA, CDR2 FQGNSA. The CDR3 sequence: CASSFGRGETQYF. CDR3 in DNA: TGTGCCAGCAGCTTTGGCAGGGGAGAGACCCAGTACTTC.

The genes are TRBV7-2 and TRBJ1-5, with D unclear. V was trimmed by 0 bases and J by 4 bases, leaving 4 bases between them. CDR3 length: 13 residues. CDR1 is SGHTA and CDR2 is FQGNSA in the germline V gene. The CDR3 nucleotides are TGTGCCAGCAGCTTAGCCACAAATCAGCCCCAGCATTTT. Its translation: CASSLATNQPQHF.

The chain couples TRBV5-1 to TRBJ2-1; 8 positions match TRBD2. CDR1 and CDR2 from the germline V gene are SGHRS and YFSETQ. V was pared by 1 base and J by 8 bases, with 8 bases of the junction left unmatched. This CDR3 comprises 15 residues. This CDR3 reads CASSLYEPAGDEQFF. Here the CDR3 DNA reads TGCGCCAGCAGCTTGTACGAGCCAGCGGGAGATGAGCAGTTCTTC.

The chain carries TRBV19 and TRBJ2-1; 7 bases match TRBD2. Germline CDR1 reads LNHDA; CDR2 reads SQIVND (reference sequence). The CDR3 contains 15 residues. The V gene end was trimmed by 7 bases and the J gene end by 2 bases; junction bases not matched to a gene: 8. CDR3 in amino acids: CASTIAGVPYNEQFF. Here the CDR3 DNA reads TGTGCCAGTACTATTGCGGGAGTCCCCTACAATGAGCAGTTCTTC.

The V gene is TRBV28, the J gene TRBJ2-3, with D perhaps TRBD2 (7 bases). Trimming took 3 bases from V and 3 from J, leaving 13 bases between them. Germline loops: CDR1 MDHEN, CDR2 SYDVKM. The CDR3 loop spans 15 amino acids. The CDR3 is CASSFAGGRTDTQYF. The CDR3 DNA is TGTGCCAGCAGTTTTGCCGGGGGGCGAACAGATACGCAGTATTTT.

The gene calls are TRBV5-4 and TRBJ2-7, with 12 bases that match TRBD1. The CDR3 contains 15 residues. Germline V CDR1 and CDR2: SGHNT, YYREEE (reference sequence). After removal of 4 bases from V and 3 bases from J, the junction contained 5 bases not matched to a gene. Here the CDR3 DNA reads TGTGCCAGCAGCCCGGGACAGGGGGCGATCTACGAGCAGTACTTC. It specifies CASSPGQGAIYEQYF.

This chain links TRBV4-3 with TRBJ1-2; 7 positions match TRBD1. Germline assignment: CDR1 LGHNA and CDR2 YSLEER. There are 14 residues in the CDR3. Germline trimming cut 5 bases from V and 5 bases from J; bases unmatched to any gene: 8. The CDR3 loop reads CASSTSTGRYGYTF. The DNA of the CDR3 is TGCGCCAGCAGCACCTCGACAGGGCGGTATGGCTACACCTTC.

The chain employs TRBV19 and TRBJ2-2; 11 bases are shared with TRBD2. Germline V gene lookup returns CDR1 LNHDA and CDR2 SQIVND (reference sequence). The CDR3 covers 18 residues. The V segment lost 3 bases and the J segment 7 bases; nucleotides outside the gene matches: 13. The CDR3, as DNA: TGTGCCAGTAGTATCCTGGCTAGCGGGAGGTTATTTTACGGGGAGCTGTTTTTT. Translated: CASSILASGRLFYGELFF.

The chain links TRBV5-1 to TRBJ2-2, with 11 bases that match TRBD2. The germline CDR1 and CDR2 sequences are SGHRS and YFSETQ. The CDR3 has 18 residues. V gave up 0 bases and J gave up 5 bases; unmatched junction bases: 9. This CDR3 reads CASSLALAGVPSTGELFF. CDR3 coding DNA: TGCGCCAGCAGCTTGGCACTAGCGGGAGTTCCTAGTACCGGGGAGCTGTTTTTT.

Note on this clone: This sample also contains other DNA sequences that code for the same CDR3. The genes are TRBV18 and TRBJ2-3; D not certain. Germline V gives CDR1 KGHSH, CDR2 LQKENI. The CDR3 contains 11 residues. The V end lost 6 bases, the J end lost 0 bases, and 1 base lay between the germline ends. CDR3 loop: CASSSTDTQYF. The CDR3 DNA reads as TGTGCCAGCTCCAGCACAGATACGCAGTATTTT. Full variable domain (outside the CDR3, taken from reference TRBV18 and TRBJ2-3): NAGVMQNPRHLVRRRGQEARLRCSPMKGHSHVYWYRQLPEEGLKFMVYLQKENIIDESGMPKERFSAEFPKEGPSILRIQQVVRGDSAAYFCASSSTDTQYFGPGTRLTVL.